This passage covers 21 T cell receptor beta chains from one sample sequenced in a study of blood T cell repertoires in COVID-19. The data were produced by immunoSEQ multiplex PCR, yet TCRdb's version contains in-frame clones alone and is incomplete. The sample shows under 450,000 clones, roughly 92% of them seen only once. The specimen was PBMCs or T cells enriched from blood (not recorded which). The receptor source for this set is a woman in her thirties or forties who had been exposed to COVID-19.

The J gene is TRBJ1-4, the V gene TRBV9; possible D gene TRBD1, 6 bases. The CDR3 runs to 16 residues. Germline values: CDR1 SGDLS, CDR2 YYNGEE. V was pared by 4 bases and J by 5 bases, with 18 bases between. CDR3 loop: CASSPSLGGGNEKLFF. In DNA, the CDR3 is TGTGCCAGCAGCCCGAGCCTTGGGGGCGGGAATGAAAAACTGTTTTTT. Complete variable domain (other parts from reference TRBV9 and TRBJ1-4): DSGVTQTPKHLITATGQRVTLRCSPRSGDLSVYWYQQSLDQGLQFLIQYYNGEERAKGNILERFSAQQFPDLHSELNLSSLELGDSALYFCASSPSLGGGNEKLFFGSGTQLSVL.

This clone has only a few counts. The chain links TRBV30 to TRBJ1-2; D gene unclear. Germline V CDR1 and CDR2: GTSNPN, SVGIG (reference sequence). V lost 0 bases and J lost 2, with 7 bases in between. This CDR3 has 13 residues. This CDR3 is CAWSVAVNYGYTF. CDR3 coding DNA: TGTGCCTGGAGTGTGGCAGTGAACTATGGCTACACCTTC.

The rearrangement uses TRBV30 and TRBJ1-5; 10 bases line up with TRBD1. CDR1 and CDR2 from the germline V gene are GTSNPN and SVGIG (reference sequence). This CDR3 has 17 residues. V shed 1 base and J 3 bases; nucleotides not matched to a gene: 9. The CDR3 sequence: CAWSGFGGQGSNQPQHF. The DNA for the CDR3 is TGTGCCTGGAGTGGCTTCGGGGGACAGGGGTCCAATCAGCCCCAGCATTTT.

This clone was detected only a few times. The gene calls are TRBV5-4 and TRBJ1-6; 9 bases agree with TRBD1. J gave up 9 bases and V 2 bases, and 6 bases lay outside the gene matches. Germline values: CDR1 SGHNT, CDR2 YYREEE (reference sequence). The CDR3 is 15 residues long. CDR3 amino acids: CASSLNRGLGSPLHF. The CDR3 nucleotides read TGTGCCAGCAGCTTAAACAGGGGGCTTGGTTCACCCCTCCACTTT.

The rearrangement links TRBV21-1 to TRBJ1-3. TRBV21-1 corresponds to a pseudogene. The CDR3 is 15 residues long. The CDR3 here is CASSKPGVSGNTIYF. As DNA, the CDR3 is TGTGCCAGCTCAAAGCCGGGGGTCTCTGGAAACACCATATATTTT.

The chain combines TRBV5-6 with TRBJ1-3, with D maybe TRBD1 (6 bases). CDR3 size: 15 residues. Per germline, CDR1 SGHDT and CDR2 YYEEEE. V shed 3 bases and J shed 3 bases, with 13 bases lying between them. CDR3 amino acids: CASSYLQGSGNTIYF. The CDR3 region has the DNA TGTGCCAGCAGCTATCTACAGGGAAGTGGAAACACCATATATTTT.

This clone was observed a few times. The V and J genes are TRBV6-6 and TRBJ2-7; TRBD1 might be the D (6 bases). The CDR3 consists of 13 residues. Trimming left V 10 bases short and J 0 bases short, with 13 bases between. Per the germline V gene, CDR1 is MNHNY and CDR2 is SVGAGI (reference sequence). CDR3 loop: CAITQGPSYEQYF. CDR3 nucleotide sequence: TGTGCCATTACTCAGGGGCCCTCCTACGAGCAGTACTTC.

The rearrangement uses TRBV21-1 and TRBJ1-1; the table calls TRBD1, which could not be checked here. TRBV21-1 is listed as a pseudogene. The CDR3 length is 12 residues. The chain's CDR3 is CASSKWAVEAFF. CDR3 coding DNA: TGTGCCAGCAGCAAATGGGCAGTTGAAGCTTTCTTT.

The chain is built from TRBV9 and TRBJ2-3, with 10 bases aligning to TRBD2. CDR3 length: 16 amino acids. The V and J ends lost 0 bases and 3 bases, in that order; junction bases with no gene match: 4. Germline V gene sequence: CDR1 SGDLS, CDR2 YYNGEE. CDR3 loop: CASSVGLAGATDTQYF. The CDR3 DNA reads TGTGCCAGCAGCGTAGGGCTAGCGGGAGCGACAGATACGCAGTATTTT.

This clone was observed a single time. This chain joins TRBV30 and TRBJ1-3; D is uncertain. Trimming removed 2 bases from V and 0 bases from J, with 8 bases in between. Germline-derived CDR1 and CDR2 are GTSNPN and SVGIG (reference sequence). This CDR3 region has 14 residues. The CDR3 coding sequence is TGTGCCTGGAGTAACGGGAACTCTGGAAACACCATATATTTT. Translated, it gives CAWSNGNSGNTIYF.

This rearrangement joins TRBV6-1 to TRBJ1-5; D call uncertain. Trimming removed 0 bases from V and 6 bases from J, with 15 bases in between. This CDR3 has 16 residues. CDR1 MNHNS and CDR2 SASEGT come from the germline V gene. CDR3 sequence reads: CASSEALLEGGQPQHF. The CDR3 DNA is TGTGCCAGCAGTGAAGCGCTTCTGGAGGGAGGTCAGCCCCAGCATTTT.

This sequence joins TRBV11-3 and TRBJ1-1, with D perhaps matching TRBD1 (6 bases). The CDR3 is 15 amino acids. The V and J ends lost 1 base and 3 bases respectively, with 12 bases between them. Germline assignment: CDR1 SGHNT and CDR2 YENEEA. The CDR3: CASSLVRRGDTEAFF. The CDR3, as DNA: TGTGCCAGCAGCTTAGTTCGCAGGGGCGACACTGAAGCTTTCTTT.

The chain joins TRBV5-1 to TRBJ1-4; 7 bases map to TRBD1. Germline assignment: CDR1 SGHRS and CDR2 YFSETQ. The CDR3 is 16 amino acids. V shed 5 bases and J 7 bases; nucleotides not matched to a gene: 14. The CDR3 nucleotides are TGCGCCAGCAGGACTACGGGTGTGACAGGGCCTGAAAAACTGTTTTTT. This codes for CASRTTGVTGPEKLFF.

J is TRBJ2-1 and V is TRBV9, with a possible D match to TRBD2 (7 bases). This CDR3 spans 15 amino acids. Trimming stripped 3 bases from V and 9 bases from J, with 19 bases between. The V gene's germline CDR1 is SGDLS and CDR2 YYNGEE. The CDR3 nucleotides are TGTGCCAGCAGCGCGGGCGGGGGCCTGGGCAGTGAGCAGTTCTTC. Its translation is CASSAGGGLGSEQFF.

The CDR3 sequence is CASSMVQQGGYTF. The CDR3 DNA is TGTGCCAGTAGTATGGTGCAGCAGGGTGGCTACACCTTC. The J gene is TRBJ1-2, the V gene TRBV19, with D tentatively TRBD1 (5 bases). This CDR3 spans 13 amino acids. Trimming shortened V by 3 bases and J by 7 bases, and 12 bases separated the two germline ends. The germline CDR1 and CDR2 sequences are LNHDA and SQIVND (reference sequence).

The CDR3 protein is CASRDSQNTEAFF. The DNA for the CDR3 is TGTGCCAGCAGGGACAGCCAGAACACTGAAGCTTTCTTT. The J gene is TRBJ1-1, the V gene TRBV6-4; D is possibly TRBD1 (6 bases). V lost 6 bases and J 1 base, leaving 9 bases between the germline ends. Germline lookup yields CDR1 MRHNA and CDR2 SNTAGT. The CDR3 spans 13 residues.

The chain has TRBV5-1 and TRBJ2-2; 9 bases agree with TRBD2. The length of the CDR3 is 15 residues. V lost 0 bases to trimming and J lost 6 bases; unmatched junction nucleotides: 3. Germline V CDR1 and CDR2: SGHRS, YFSETQ. CDR3 in DNA: TGCGCCAGCAGCTTGGACTGGACTAGCGCCGGGGAGCTGTTTTTT. Residues: CASSLDWTSAGELFF.

This chain connects TRBV24-1 to TRBJ2-1, with TRBD2 matching 9 bases. CDR1 KGHDR and CDR2 SFDVKD come from the germline V gene. V dropped 7 bases and J dropped 8; count of bases not matched to a gene: 8. The CDR3 runs to 14 residues. For the CDR3, the DNA is TGTGCCACCAGAGCGGGAGGTGTAGGGGATGAGCAGTTCTTC. This sequence encodes CATRAGGVGDEQFF.

The rearrangement uses TRBV11-3 and TRBJ2-2, with 14 bases matching TRBD2. There are 15 residues in the CDR3. The J segment lost 5 bases and the V segment lost 5 bases, leaving 1 base of the junction unmatched. The germline gives CDR1 SGHNT, CDR2 YENEEA. The DNA for the CDR3 is TGTGCCAGCAGCCGACTAGCGGGAGGGACCGGGGAGCTGTTTTTT. Translating gives CASSRLAGGTGELFF.

This chain uses TRBV7-8 with TRBJ1-3; D gene unclear. CDR1 and CDR2 (germline): SGHVS, FQNEAQ. V dropped 0 bases and J dropped 0 bases, with 9 bases sitting between them. This CDR3 is built from 16 residues. DNA for the CDR3: TGTGCCAGCAGCTTAGCTCTGATAGTCTCTGGAAACACCATATATTTT. It codes for CASSLALIVSGNTIYF.

This clone was found a few times. The rearrangement joins TRBV2 to TRBJ1-5; TRBD1 might be the D (6 bases). With 0 bases removed from V and 4 bases from J, the gap between germline ends came to 13 bases. Germline lookup yields CDR1 SNHLY and CDR2 FYNNEI. This CDR3 has 16 amino acids. DNA of the CDR3: TGTGCCAGCAGTGAAGCGCTAGGGGGAGGGAATCAGCCCCAGCATTTT. Amino acid sequence: CASSEALGGGNQPQHF.